The 15 T cell receptor beta chains presented below share a single source sample, sequenced in a study of cytomegalovirus exposure and HLA in healthy donors. The data were produced by immunoSEQ multiplex PCR, yet TCRdb's version contains in-frame clones alone and is incomplete. The sample contains roughly 220,000 clones, approximately 88% of which appear only once. The sequenced sample consisted of PBMCs. The receptors were gathered from a woman under 40 in good health and CMV-seropositive.

The V call is TRBV29-1, the J call TRBJ1-2; no clear D. Trimming cost V 5 bases and J 3 bases, with 10 bases left between them. Germline V lookup: CDR1 SQVTM, CDR2 ANQGSEA. The CDR3 covers 12 residues. This CDR3 reads CSVMEDHYGYTF. CDR3 coding DNA: TGCAGCGTTATGGAGGATCACTATGGCTACACCTTC.

The chain has TRBV30 and TRBJ1-3; no definite D call. Germline V gene data show CDR1 as GTSNPN and CDR2 as SVGIG (reference sequence). CDR3 length: 14 amino acids. Trimming removed 2 bases at V and 1 base at J, with 9 bases between. This chain's CDR3 is CAWSPGPSGNTIYF. The CDR3 DNA follows: TGTGCCTGGAGTCCAGGCCCTTCTGGAAACACCATATATTTT.

This chain uses TRBV30 with TRBJ2-7, with D possibly TRBD1 on 6 matching bases. Trimming removed 6 bases from V and 1 base from J, with 16 bases in between. The germline gives CDR1 GTSNPN, CDR2 SVGIG (reference sequence). This CDR3 has 14 residues. CDR3 coding DNA: TGTGCCTGTAAAATACAGGGTTTATCCTACGAGCAGTACTTC. Translating it yields CACKIQGLSYEQYF.

The genes are TRBV27 and TRBJ1-1; D may be TRBD1 (5 bases). Germline values: CDR1 MNHEY, CDR2 SMNVEV (reference sequence). The CDR3 runs to 14 residues. V was shortened by 3 bases and J by 4 bases, with 12 bases between the two germline ends. The CDR3: CASSLGWGSTEAFF. The CDR3 region has the DNA TGTGCCAGCAGTTTGGGCTGGGGGAGCACTGAAGCTTTCTTT.

V is TRBV6-5 and J is TRBJ2-1; maybe TRBD2 (6 bases). CDR1 is MNHEY, CDR2 SVGAGI, per germline. Trimming removed 8 bases at V and 11 bases at J, with 13 bases between. The CDR3 is made up of 11 amino acids. DNA of the CDR3: TGTGCCAGCGTCGGGGACTCCAAGCAGTTCTTC. Translating gives CASVGDSKQFF.

This chain uses TRBV30 with TRBJ2-5; TRBD2 matches 8 bases. This CDR3 region has 15 residues. Germline V lookup: CDR1 GTSNPN, CDR2 SVGIG (reference sequence). Losses at the gene ends were 0 bases for V and 2 bases for J; bases not matched to a gene: 5. This CDR3 is CAWSVRSGRQETQYF. DNA for the CDR3: TGTGCCTGGAGTGTAAGAAGCGGGAGACAAGAGACCCAGTACTTC. The variable domain in full, completed from reference TRBV30 and TRBJ2-5, reads SQTIHQWPATLVQPVGSPLSLECTVEGTSNPNLYWYRQAAGRGLQLLFYSVGIGQISSEVPQNLSASRPQDRQFILSSKKLLLSDSGFYLCAWSVRSGRQETQYFGPGTRLLVL.

The chain is built from TRBV27 and TRBJ1-4; D is perhaps TRBD1 (5 bases). V lost 6 bases and J 0 bases, leaving 8 bases between the germline ends. The CDR3 runs 14 residues. CDR1 MNHEY and CDR2 SMNVEV come from the germline V gene (reference sequence). CDR3 region: CASRRQTTNEKLFF. The CDR3 DNA sequence: TGTGCCAGCAGACGACAGACAACTAATGAAAAACTGTTTTTT. The variable domain in full, completed from reference TRBV27 and TRBJ1-4, reads EAQVTQNPRYLITVTGKKLTVTCSQNMNHEYMSWYRQDPGLGLRQIYYSMNVEVTDKGDVPEGYKVSRKEKRNFPLILESPSPNQTSLYFCASRRQTTNEKLFFGSGTQLSVL.

The rearrangement links TRBV19 to TRBJ2-5; TRBD2 agrees at 7 bases. This CDR3 is built from 13 residues. V gave up 5 bases and J gave up 7 bases; unmatched junction bases: 7. Germline-derived CDR1 and CDR2 are LNHDA and SQIVND (reference sequence). CDR3 coding DNA: TGTGCCAGTAGTCCAGCCCCGGGAGGGACCCAGTACTTC. Protein sequence: CASSPAPGGTQYF.

The V and J genes are TRBV9 and TRBJ1-2, with D perhaps matching TRBD1 (5 bases). This CDR3 comprises 14 residues. The V gene lost 4 bases and the J gene lost 5 bases, with 15 bases spanning the gap. Germline V gene data show CDR1 as SGDLS and CDR2 as YYNGEE. The CDR3 region is CASSPSGGQYGYTF. The CDR3 DNA follows: TGTGCCAGCAGCCCCTCAGGCGGACAATATGGCTACACCTTC.

The chain recombines TRBV30 with TRBJ1-2, with D perhaps matching TRBD1 (6 bases). The CDR3 spans 15 residues. Germline loops: CDR1 GTSNPN, CDR2 SVGIG (reference sequence). The ends were cut back, 2 bases at V and 9 bases at J, with 22 bases in the middle. The CDR3 DNA follows: TGTGCCTGGAGTACGGCCGATGGACAGCGGAATAGCTACACCTTC. Its translation is CAWSTADGQRNSYTF.

This chain links TRBV30 with TRBJ2-2; D gene uncertain. Deletions cut 1 base from V and 6 bases from J, with 3 bases between. CDR1 and CDR2 from the germline V gene are GTSNPN and SVGIG (reference sequence). CDR3 length: 11 residues. In nucleotides, the CDR3 is TGTGCCTGGAGTGGGGCCGGGGAGCTGTTTTTT. Translation: CAWSGAGELFF.

The chain employs TRBV7-6 and TRBJ2-7; D may correspond to TRBD1 or TRBD2 (5 bases each). Trimming left V 2 bases short and J 1 base short, with 12 bases between. CDR3 length equals 15 residues. CDR1 SGHVS and CDR2 FNYEAQ come from the germline V gene. The CDR3 bases are TGTGCCAGCAGCTTATACGAGGGGAGTTCCTACGAGCAGTACTTC. This gives the protein CASSLYEGSSYEQYF.

The chain combines TRBV5-1 with TRBJ1-2; D is unresolved. The germline V gene has CDR1 SGHRS and CDR2 YFSETQ. V was trimmed by 1 base and J by 3 bases, leaving 13 bases between them. The CDR3 extends over 15 amino acids. The CDR3 loop reads CASSLRYTDDYGYTF. CDR3 nucleotides: TGCGCCAGCAGCTTGAGGTACACCGACGACTATGGCTACACCTTC.

The J gene is TRBJ2-7, the V gene TRBV27, with 7 nucleotides matching TRBD1. The V gene's germline CDR1 is MNHEY and CDR2 SMNVEV (reference sequence). V shed 6 bases and J 5 bases; nucleotides not matched to a gene: 7. This CDR3 region has 13 residues. This CDR3 reads CASSRDRVNEQYF. CDR3 sequence (DNA): TGTGCCAGCAGCCGTGACAGGGTGAACGAGCAGTACTTC.

V is TRBV2 and J is TRBJ2-7; 8 bases agree with TRBD1. The CDR3 runs to 14 residues. The V segment lost 6 bases and the J segment 1 base; nucleotides outside the gene matches: 5. Germline V gene lookup returns CDR1 SNHLY and CDR2 FYNNEI. CDR3: CASRTTGGSYEQYF. The CDR3 DNA follows: TGTGCCAGCAGAACAACAGGGGGATCCTACGAGCAGTACTTC.